Sequencing of this TCR beta chain was carried out in a study of OX40 agonist ivuxolimab in advanced cancers. Study in general: Every patient in dose escalation had hepatocellular carcinoma, melanoma, renal cell or head and neck cancer. There were three patients with partial responses, one having hepatocellular carcinoma and two cutaneous melanoma.

Assay used: immunoSEQ multiplex PCR; TCRdb lists only in-frame clones, some missing. The table shows 39,000 or so clones, with about 86% occurring only once. V shed 3 bases and J shed 4 bases, with 13 bases lying between them. The CDR3 is 15 amino acids. Germline CDR1 reads LNHDA; CDR2 reads SQIVND (reference sequence). By share, this clone counts as medium-sized. Blood draws occurred at baseline, cycle 4 day 1, and cycle 7 day 1. This receptor was obtained from an adult with an advanced solid tumor such as melanoma, head and neck, liver or kidney cancer. The chain couples TRBV19 to TRBJ2-1; tentatively, D is TRBD1 (6 bases). The specimen comprised CD4+ or CD8+ T cells sorted from blood, sampled in a trial of the OX40 agonist ivuxolimab. The CDR3 nucleotides are TGTGCCAGTAGTATTCTTGGGACATTGTACAATGAGCAGTTCTTC. This encodes CASSILGTLYNEQFF.